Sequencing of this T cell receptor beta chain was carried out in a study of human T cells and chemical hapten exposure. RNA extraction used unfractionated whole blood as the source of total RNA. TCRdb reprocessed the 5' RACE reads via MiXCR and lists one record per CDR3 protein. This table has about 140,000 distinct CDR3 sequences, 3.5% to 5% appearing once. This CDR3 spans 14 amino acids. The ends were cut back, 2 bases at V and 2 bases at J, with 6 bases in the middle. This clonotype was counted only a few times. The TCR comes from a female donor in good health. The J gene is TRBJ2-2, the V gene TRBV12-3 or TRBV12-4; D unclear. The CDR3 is CASSLMGNTGELFF. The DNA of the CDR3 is TGTGCCAGCAGTTTAATGGGCAACACCGGGGAGCTGTTTTTT.